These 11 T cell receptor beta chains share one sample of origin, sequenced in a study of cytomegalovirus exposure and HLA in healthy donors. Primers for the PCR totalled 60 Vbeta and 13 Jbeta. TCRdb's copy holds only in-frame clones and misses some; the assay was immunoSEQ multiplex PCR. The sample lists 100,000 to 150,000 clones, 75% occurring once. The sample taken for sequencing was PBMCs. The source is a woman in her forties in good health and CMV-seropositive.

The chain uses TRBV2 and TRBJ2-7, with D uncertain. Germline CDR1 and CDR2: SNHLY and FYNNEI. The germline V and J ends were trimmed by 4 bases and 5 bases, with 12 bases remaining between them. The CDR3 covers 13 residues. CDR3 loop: CASSVRLAHEQYF. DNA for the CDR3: TGTGCCAGCAGTGTTCGGTTAGCCCACGAGCAGTACTTC.

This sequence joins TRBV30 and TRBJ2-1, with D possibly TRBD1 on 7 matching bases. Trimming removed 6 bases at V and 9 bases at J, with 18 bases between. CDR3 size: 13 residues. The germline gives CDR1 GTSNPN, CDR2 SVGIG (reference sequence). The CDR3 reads CACGGGGLGEQFF. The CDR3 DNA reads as TGTGCCTGCGGAGGGGGCGGATTAGGTGAGCAGTTCTTC.

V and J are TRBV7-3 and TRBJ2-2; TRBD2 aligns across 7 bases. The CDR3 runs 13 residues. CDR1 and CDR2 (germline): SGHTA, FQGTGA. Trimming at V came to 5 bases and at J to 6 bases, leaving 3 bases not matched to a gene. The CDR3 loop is CASSPGLAGELFF. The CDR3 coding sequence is TGTGCCAGCAGCCCCGGACTAGCCGGGGAGCTGTTTTTT. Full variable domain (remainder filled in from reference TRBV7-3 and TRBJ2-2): GAGVSQTPSNKVTEKGKYVELRCDPISGHTALYWYRQSLGQGPEFLIYFQGTGAADDSGLPNDRFFAVRPEGSVSTLKIQRTERGDSAVYLCASSPGLAGELFFGEGSRLTVL.

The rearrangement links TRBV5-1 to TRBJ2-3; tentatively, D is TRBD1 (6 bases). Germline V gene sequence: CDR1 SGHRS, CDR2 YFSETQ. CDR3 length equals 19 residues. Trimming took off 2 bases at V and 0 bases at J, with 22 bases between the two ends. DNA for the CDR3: TGCGCCAGCAGCTTCACTCCTCTACAGGGTTCCTCTAGCACAGATACGCAGTATTTT. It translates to CASSFTPLQGSSSTDTQYF.

The CDR3 nucleotides read TGTGCCAGCAGCTTAGATGCTGTAAGACTAAGGGCTTTCTTT. Translated: CASSLDAVRLRAFF. The rearrangement uses TRBV11-2 and TRBJ1-1; no clear D. The CDR3 extends over 14 amino acids. Germline values: CDR1 SGHAT, CDR2 FQNNGV. The V end was cut by 0 bases, the J end by 11 bases, with 16 bases between. Based on the CDR3 plus reference TRBV11-2 and TRBJ1-1, the full variable domain is EAGVAQSPRYKIIEKRQSVAFWCNPISGHATLYWYQQILGQGPKLLIQFQNNGVVDDSQLPKDRFSAERLKGVDSTLKIQPAKLEDSAVYLCASSLDAVRLRAFFGQGTRLTVV.

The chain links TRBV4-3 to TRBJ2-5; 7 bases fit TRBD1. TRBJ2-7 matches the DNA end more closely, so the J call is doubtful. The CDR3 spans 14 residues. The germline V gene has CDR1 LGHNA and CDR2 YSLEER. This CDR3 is CASSPTRGIGEQYF. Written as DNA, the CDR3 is TGCGCCAGCAGCCCGACCAGGGGGATCGGCGAGCAGTACTTC.

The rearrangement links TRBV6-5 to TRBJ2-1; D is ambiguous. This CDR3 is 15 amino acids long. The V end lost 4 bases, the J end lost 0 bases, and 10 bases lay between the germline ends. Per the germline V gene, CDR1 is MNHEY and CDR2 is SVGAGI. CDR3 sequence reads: CASSSTRSSYNEQFF. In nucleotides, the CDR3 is TGTGCCAGCAGTTCCACACGGAGCTCCTACAATGAGCAGTTCTTC.

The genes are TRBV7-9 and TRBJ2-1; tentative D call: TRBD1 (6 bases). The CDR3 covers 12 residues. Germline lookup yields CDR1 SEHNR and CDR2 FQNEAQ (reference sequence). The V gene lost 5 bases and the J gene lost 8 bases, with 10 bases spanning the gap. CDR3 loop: CASSRRGDEQFF. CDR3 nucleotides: TGTGCCAGCAGCCGCAGGGGCGATGAGCAGTTCTTC.

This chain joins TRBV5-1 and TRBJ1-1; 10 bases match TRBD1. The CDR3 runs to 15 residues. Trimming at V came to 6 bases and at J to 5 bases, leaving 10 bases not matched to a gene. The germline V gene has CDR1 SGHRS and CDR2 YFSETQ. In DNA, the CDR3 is TGCGCCAGCACCCCTGGGGGGACAGGGGAGACTGAAGCTTTCTTT. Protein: CASTPGGTGETEAFF.

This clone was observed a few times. The CDR3 sequence is CASSEAVGARYGYTF. Written as DNA, the CDR3 is TGTGCCAGCAGTGAAGCGGTAGGGGCGAGGTATGGCTACACCTTC. The V call is TRBV6-1, the J call TRBJ1-2, with D possibly TRBD1 on 5 matching bases. This CDR3 spans 15 amino acids. Germline CDR1 MNHNS, CDR2 SASEGT. V lost 0 bases, J lost 5 bases, and 13 bases lay in between.

The CDR3 bases are TGTGCCAGCAGTTATTCAGCGGGAGGACAGGAGACCCAGTACTTC. Its protein product is CASSYSAGGQETQYF. V and J are TRBV6-6 and TRBJ2-5; TRBD2 matches 9 bases. The CDR3 extends over 15 amino acids. Trimming took 3 bases from V and 5 from J; bases not matched to a gene: 7. Per the germline V gene, CDR1 is MNHNY and CDR2 is SVGAGI (reference sequence).